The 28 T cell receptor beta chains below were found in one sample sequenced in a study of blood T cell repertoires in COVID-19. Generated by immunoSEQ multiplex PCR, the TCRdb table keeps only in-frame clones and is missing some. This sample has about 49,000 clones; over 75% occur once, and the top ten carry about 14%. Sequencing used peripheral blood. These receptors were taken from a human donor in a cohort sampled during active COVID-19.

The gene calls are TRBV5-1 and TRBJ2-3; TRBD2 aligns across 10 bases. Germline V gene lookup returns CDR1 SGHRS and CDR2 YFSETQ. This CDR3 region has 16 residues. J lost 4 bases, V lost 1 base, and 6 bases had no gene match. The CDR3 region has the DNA TGCGCCAGCAGCTTGTTGGCAGCGGGAGGGTCAGATACGCAGTATTTT. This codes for CASSLLAAGGSDTQYF.

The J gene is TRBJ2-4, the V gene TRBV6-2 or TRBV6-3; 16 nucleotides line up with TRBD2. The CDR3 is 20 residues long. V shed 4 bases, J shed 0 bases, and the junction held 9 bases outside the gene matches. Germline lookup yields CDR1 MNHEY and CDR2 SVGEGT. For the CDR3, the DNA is TGTGCCAGCAGTTCACCGGGACTAGCGGGAGGGCGTTCAGCCAAAAACATTCAGTACTTC. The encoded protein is CASSSPGLAGGRSAKNIQYF.

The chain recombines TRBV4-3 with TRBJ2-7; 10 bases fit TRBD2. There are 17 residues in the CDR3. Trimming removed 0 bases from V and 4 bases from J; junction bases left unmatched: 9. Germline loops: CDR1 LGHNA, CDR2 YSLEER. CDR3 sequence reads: CASSQDRLAGEWYEQYF. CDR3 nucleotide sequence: TGCGCCAGCAGCCAAGATCGCCTAGCGGGAGAGTGGTACGAGCAGTACTTC.

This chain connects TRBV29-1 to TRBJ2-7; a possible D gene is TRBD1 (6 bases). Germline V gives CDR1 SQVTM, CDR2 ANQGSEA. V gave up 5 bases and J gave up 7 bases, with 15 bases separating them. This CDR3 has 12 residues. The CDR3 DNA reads TGCAGCGTTAAACCCCACCAGGGGGAGCAGTACTTC. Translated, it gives CSVKPHQGEQYF.

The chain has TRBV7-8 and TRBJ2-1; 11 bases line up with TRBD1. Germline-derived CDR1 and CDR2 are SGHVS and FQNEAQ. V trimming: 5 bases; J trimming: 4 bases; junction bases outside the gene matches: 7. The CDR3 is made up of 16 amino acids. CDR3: CASSTQGTGGYNEQFF. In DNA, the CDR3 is TGTGCCAGCAGCACCCAAGGGACAGGGGGTTACAATGAGCAGTTCTTC.

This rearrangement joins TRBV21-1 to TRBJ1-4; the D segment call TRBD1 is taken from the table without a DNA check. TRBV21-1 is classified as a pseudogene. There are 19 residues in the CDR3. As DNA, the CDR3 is TGTGCCAGCAGCACCGCATATACTGTCAAAGGGGGCGTAAGTGAAAAACTGTTTTTT. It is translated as CASSTAYTVKGGVSEKLFF.

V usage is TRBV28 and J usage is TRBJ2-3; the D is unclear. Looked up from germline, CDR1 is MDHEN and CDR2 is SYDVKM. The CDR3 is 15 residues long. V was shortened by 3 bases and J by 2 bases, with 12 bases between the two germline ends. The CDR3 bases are TGTGCCAGCAGTTTTTTTGGCATAGCCACAGATACGCAGTATTTT. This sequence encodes CASSFFGIATDTQYF.

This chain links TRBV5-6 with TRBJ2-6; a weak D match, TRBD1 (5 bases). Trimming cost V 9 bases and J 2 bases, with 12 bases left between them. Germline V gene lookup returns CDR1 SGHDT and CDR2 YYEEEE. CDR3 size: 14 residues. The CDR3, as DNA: TGTGCCACCAGACAGAACGCTGGGGCCAACGTCCTGACTTTC. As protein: CATRQNAGANVLTF.

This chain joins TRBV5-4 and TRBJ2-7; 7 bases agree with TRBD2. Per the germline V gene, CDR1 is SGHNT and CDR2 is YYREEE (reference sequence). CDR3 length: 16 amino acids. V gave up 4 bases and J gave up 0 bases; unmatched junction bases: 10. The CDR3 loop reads CASSDSSGTRSYEQYF. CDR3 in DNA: TGTGCCAGCAGCGATTCTAGCGGCACGCGCTCCTACGAGCAGTACTTC.

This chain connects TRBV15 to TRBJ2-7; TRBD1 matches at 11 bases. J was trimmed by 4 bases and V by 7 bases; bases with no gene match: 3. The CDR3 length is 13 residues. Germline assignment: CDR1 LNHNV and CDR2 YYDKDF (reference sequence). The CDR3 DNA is TGTGCCACCAAAAGGGACAGGGGGTACGAGCAGTACTTC. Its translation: CATKRDRGYEQYF.

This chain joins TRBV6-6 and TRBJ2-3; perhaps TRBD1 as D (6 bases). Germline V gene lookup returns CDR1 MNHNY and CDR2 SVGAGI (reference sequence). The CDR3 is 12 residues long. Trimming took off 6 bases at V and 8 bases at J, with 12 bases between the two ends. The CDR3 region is CASSRTVGTQYF. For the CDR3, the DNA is TGTGCCAGCAGCCGGACAGTGGGTACGCAGTATTTT.

DNA for the CDR3: TGTGCCAGCAGCTTACTAGCGGGAGAAAATGAGCAGTTCTTC. Protein: CASSLLAGENEQFF. The chain links TRBV7-9 to TRBJ2-1; 10 nucleotides agree with TRBD2. V shed 2 bases and J 7 bases; nucleotides not matched to a gene: 2. Germline V gene sequence: CDR1 SEHNR, CDR2 FQNEAQ (reference sequence). The CDR3 is 14 amino acids.

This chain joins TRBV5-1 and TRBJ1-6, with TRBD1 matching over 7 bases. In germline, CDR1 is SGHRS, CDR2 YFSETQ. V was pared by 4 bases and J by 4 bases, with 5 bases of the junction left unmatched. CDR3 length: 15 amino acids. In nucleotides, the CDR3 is TGCGCCAGCAGCACCGAGACAGGGTATAATTCACCCCTCCACTTT. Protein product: CASSTETGYNSPLHF.

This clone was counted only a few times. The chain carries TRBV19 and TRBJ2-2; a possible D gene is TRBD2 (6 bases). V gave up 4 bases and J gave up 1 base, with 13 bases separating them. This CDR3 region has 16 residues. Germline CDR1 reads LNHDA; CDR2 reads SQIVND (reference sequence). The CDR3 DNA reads TGTGCCAGTAGTAGGGCCCTCGGGAGGAACACCGGGGAGCTGTTTTTT. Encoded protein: CASSRALGRNTGELFF.

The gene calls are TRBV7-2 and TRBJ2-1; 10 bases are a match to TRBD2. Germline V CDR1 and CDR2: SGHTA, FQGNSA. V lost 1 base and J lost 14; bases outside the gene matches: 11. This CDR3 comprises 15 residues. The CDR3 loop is CASSLVALSGGVEFF. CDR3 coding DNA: TGTGCCAGCAGCTTAGTGGCCCTCAGCGGGGGGGTGGAGTTCTTC.

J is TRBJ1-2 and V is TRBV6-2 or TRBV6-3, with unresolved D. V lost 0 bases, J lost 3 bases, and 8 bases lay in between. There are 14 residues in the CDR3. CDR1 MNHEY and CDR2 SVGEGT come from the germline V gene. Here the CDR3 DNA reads TGTGCCAGCAGTTACTCGGGCTCCTACTATGGCTACACCTTC. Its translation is CASSYSGSYYGYTF.

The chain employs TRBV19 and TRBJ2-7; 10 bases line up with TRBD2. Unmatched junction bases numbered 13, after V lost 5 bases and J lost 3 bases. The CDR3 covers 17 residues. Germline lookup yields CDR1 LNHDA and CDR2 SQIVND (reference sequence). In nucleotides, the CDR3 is TGTGCCAGTAGTTCTAGCGGGAGTCCATCCCCCGACTACGAGCAGTACTTC. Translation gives CASSSSGSPSPDYEQYF.

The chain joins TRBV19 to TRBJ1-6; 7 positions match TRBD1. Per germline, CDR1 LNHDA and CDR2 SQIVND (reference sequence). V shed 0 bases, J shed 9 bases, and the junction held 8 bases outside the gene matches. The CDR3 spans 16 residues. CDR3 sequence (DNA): TGTGCCAGTAGTATAGATCTAGGACAGGACTTTTCACCCCTCCACTTT. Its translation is CASSIDLGQDFSPLHF.

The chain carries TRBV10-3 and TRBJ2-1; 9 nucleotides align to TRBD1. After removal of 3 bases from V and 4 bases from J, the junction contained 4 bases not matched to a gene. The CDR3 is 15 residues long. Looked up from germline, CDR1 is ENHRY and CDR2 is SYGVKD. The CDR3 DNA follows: TGTGCCATCAGTGAAAGGGACAGGGTTTACAATGAGCAGTTCTTC. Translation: CAISERDRVYNEQFF.

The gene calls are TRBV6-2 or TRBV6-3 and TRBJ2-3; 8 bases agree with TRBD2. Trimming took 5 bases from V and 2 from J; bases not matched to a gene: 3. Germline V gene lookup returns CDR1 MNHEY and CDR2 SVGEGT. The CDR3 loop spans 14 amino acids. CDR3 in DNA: TGTGCCAGCAGTAAGCGGGAGCCCACAGATACGCAGTATTTT. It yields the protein CASSKREPTDTQYF.

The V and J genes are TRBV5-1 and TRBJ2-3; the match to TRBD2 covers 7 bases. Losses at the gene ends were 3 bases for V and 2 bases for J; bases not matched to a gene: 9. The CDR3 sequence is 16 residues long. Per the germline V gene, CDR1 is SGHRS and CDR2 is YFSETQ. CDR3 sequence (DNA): TGCGCCAGCAGCTCCGGGGCTAGCGGCACCACAGATACGCAGTATTTT. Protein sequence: CASSSGASGTTDTQYF.

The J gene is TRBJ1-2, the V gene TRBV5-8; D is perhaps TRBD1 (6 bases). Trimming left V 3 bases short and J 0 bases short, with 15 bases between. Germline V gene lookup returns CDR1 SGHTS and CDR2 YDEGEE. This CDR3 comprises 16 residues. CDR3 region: CASSSLDRTSNYGYTF. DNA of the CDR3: TGTGCCAGCAGCTCCCTCGACAGGACCTCTAACTATGGCTACACCTTC.

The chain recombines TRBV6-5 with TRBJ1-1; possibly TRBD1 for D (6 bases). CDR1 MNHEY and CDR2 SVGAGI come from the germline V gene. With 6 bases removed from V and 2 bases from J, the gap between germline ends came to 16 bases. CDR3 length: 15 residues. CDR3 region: CASRESRGGNTEAFF. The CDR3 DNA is TGTGCCAGCAGAGAGTCCAGGGGTGGCAACACTGAAGCTTTCTTT.

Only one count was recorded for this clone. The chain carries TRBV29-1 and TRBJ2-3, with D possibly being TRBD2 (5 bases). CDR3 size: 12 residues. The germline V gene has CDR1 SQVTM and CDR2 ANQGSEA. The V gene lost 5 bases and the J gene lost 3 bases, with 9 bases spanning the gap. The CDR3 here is CSVSRETDTQYF. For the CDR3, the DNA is TGCAGCGTTTCCCGGGAAACAGATACGCAGTATTTT.

The CDR3 protein is CASSPRKGALNTEAFF. In DNA, the CDR3 is TGTGCCAGCAGTCCGCGAAAGGGGGCTCTGAACACTGAAGCTTTCTTT. This rearrangement joins TRBV28 to TRBJ1-1; the match to TRBD1 covers 7 bases. The germline CDR1 and CDR2 sequences are MDHEN and SYDVKM. The V segment lost 5 bases and the J segment 0 bases; nucleotides outside the gene matches: 9. This CDR3 contains 16 residues.

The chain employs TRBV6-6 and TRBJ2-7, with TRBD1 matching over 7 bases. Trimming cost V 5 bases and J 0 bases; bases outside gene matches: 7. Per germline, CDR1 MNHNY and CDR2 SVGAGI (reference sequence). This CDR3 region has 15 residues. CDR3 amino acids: CASSQGGQPSYEQYF. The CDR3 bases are TGTGCCAGCAGTCAAGGGGGACAGCCCTCCTACGAGCAGTACTTC.

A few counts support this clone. CDR3 protein: CASSPLAGPHEQYF. The CDR3 DNA is TGTGCCAGCAGCCCACTAGCGGGTCCCCACGAGCAGTACTTC. The rearrangement uses TRBV3-1 (or the pseudogene TRBV3-2) and TRBJ2-7; TRBD2 matches 9 bases. The CDR3 extends over 14 amino acids. Unmatched junction bases numbered 6, after V lost 4 bases and J lost 5 bases. Germline V gene data show CDR1 as LGHDT and CDR2 as YNNKEL (reference sequence).

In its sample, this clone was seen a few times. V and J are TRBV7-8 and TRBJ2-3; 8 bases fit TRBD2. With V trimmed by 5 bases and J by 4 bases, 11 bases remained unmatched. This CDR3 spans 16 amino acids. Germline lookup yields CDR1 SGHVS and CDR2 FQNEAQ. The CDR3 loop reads CASSTFGGGSADTQYF. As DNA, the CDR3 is TGTGCCAGCAGCACCTTTGGCGGGGGGAGCGCAGATACGCAGTATTTT.